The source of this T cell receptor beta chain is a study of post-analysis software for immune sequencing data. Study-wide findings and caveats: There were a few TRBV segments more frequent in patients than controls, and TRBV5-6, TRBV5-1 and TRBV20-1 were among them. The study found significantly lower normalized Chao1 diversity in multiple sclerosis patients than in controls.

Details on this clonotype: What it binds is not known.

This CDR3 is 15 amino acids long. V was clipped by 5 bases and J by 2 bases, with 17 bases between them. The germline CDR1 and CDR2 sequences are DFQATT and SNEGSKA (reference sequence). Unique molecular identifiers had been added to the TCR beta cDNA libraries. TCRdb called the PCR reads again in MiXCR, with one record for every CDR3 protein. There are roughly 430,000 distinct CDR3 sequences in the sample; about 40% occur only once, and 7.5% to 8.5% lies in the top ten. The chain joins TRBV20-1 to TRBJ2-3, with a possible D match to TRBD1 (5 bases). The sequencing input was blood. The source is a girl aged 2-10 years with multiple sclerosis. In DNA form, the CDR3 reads TGCAGTGCTGGGGCCCCCGGCAGGCCCACAGATACGCAGTATTTT. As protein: CSAGAPGRPTDTQYF.